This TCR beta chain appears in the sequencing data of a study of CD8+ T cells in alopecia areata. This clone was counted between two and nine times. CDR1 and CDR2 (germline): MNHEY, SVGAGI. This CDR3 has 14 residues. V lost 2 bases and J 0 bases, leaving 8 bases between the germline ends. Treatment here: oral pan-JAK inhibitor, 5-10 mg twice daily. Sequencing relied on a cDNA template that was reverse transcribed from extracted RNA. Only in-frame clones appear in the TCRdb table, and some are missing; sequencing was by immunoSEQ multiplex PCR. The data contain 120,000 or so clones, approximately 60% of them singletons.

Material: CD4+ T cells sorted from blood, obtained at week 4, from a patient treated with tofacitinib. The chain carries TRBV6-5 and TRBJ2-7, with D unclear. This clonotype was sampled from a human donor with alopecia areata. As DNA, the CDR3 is TGTGCCAGCAGTTACAACCCAAGCTCCTACGAGCAGTACTTC. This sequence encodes CASSYNPSSYEQYF.